Described below is a single T cell receptor (beta chain) sequence and its context. The data derive from a study of blood T cell repertoires in COVID-19. Study-wide background: Researchers got acute and convalescent COVID-19 samples from the United States, Italy and Spain. T cells, B-cell-depleted T cells, or PBMCs supplied cDNA or gDNA.

Trimming cost V 7 bases and J 6 bases, with 12 bases left between them. The V gene's germline CDR1 is MDHEN and CDR2 SYDVKM. The CDR3 covers 12 residues. Participant ages covered 18 to 89 years across 20 to 30 US areas. Authors' processing steps: The assay estimated nucleated cells by amplifying reference gene primers. Here immunoSEQ multiplex PCR was the method, and the copy in TCRdb shows in-frame clones only, minus some. That table furnishes V, J and clone size, whereas the DNA furnished D and trimming. This table has around 280,000 clones, 70% to 90% appearing once. The specimen was PBMCs or T cells enriched from blood (not recorded which). This TCR came from a woman aged 40 to 50 who had recovered from COVID-19. This rearrangement joins TRBV28 to TRBJ1-2; the D is unclear. CDR3 residues: CASTTMEDGYTF. DNA for the CDR3: TGTGCCAGCACTACAATGGAGGATGGCTACACCTTC.